Detailed here is one TCR beta chain. CDR1 is SGDLS and CDR2 is YYNGEE in the germline V gene. The CDR3 spans 16 residues. V lost 0 bases to trimming and J lost 5 bases, with 17 bases between them. Data came from immunoSEQ multiplex PCR; TCRdb stores just in-frame clones and leaves some out. The table has around 50,000 clones, roughly 90% seen once. The source of the sample is a study of T cell changes during pregnancy in multiple sclerosis. Material: CD4+ T cells from peripheral blood mononuclear cells, obtained after pregnancy. The sequence was obtained from a female donor with multiple sclerosis, enrolled in a pregnancy study. The chain couples TRBV9 to TRBJ1-1; tentative D call: TRBD1 (5 bases). The CDR3 loop is CASSVVPNPRGTEAFF. As DNA, the CDR3 is TGTGCCAGCAGCGTAGTCCCAAACCCGCGGGGGACTGAAGCTTTCTTT.